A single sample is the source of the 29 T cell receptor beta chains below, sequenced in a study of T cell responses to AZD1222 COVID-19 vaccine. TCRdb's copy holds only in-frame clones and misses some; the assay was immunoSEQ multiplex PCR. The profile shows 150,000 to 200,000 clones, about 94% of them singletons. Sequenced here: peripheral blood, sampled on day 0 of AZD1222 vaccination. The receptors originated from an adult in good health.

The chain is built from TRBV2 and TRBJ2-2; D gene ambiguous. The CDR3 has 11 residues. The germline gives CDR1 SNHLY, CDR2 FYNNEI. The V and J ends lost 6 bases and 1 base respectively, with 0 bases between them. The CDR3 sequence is CASRNTGELFF. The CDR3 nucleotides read TGTGCCAGCAGGAACACCGGGGAGCTGTTTTTT.

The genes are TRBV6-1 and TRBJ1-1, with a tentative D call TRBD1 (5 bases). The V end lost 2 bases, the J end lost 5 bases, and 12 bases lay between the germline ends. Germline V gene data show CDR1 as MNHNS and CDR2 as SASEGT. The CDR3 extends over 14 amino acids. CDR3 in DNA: TGTGCCAGCAGTGAAATTATGTCAGGGACTGAAGCTTTCTTT. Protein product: CASSEIMSGTEAFF.

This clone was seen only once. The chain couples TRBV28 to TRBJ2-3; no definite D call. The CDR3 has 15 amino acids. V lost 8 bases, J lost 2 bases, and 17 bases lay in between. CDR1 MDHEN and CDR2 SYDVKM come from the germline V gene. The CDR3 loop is CASQKLAQATDTQYF. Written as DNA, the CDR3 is TGTGCCAGCCAAAAGTTGGCCCAGGCCACAGATACGCAGTATTTT.

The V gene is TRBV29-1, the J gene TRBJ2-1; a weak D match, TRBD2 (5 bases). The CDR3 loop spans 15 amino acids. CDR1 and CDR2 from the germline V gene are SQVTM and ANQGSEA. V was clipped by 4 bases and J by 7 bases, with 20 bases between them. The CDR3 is CSVGSGVQLRNEQFF. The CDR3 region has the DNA TGCAGCGTTGGCAGCGGAGTCCAACTGAGGAATGAGCAGTTCTTC.

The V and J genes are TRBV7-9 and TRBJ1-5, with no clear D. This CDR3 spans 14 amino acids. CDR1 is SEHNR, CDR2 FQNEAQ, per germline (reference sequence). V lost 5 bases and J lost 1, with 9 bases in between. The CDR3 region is CASSPGLSNQPQHF. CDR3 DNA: TGTGCCAGCAGCCCTGGGTTAAGCAATCAGCCCCAGCATTTT. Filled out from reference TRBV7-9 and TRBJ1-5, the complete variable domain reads DTGVSQNPRHKITKRGQNVTFRCDPISEHNRLYWYRQTLGQGPEFLTYFQNEAQLEKSRLLSDRFSAERPKGSFSTLEIQRTEQGDSAMYLCASSPGLSNQPQHFGDGTRLSIL.

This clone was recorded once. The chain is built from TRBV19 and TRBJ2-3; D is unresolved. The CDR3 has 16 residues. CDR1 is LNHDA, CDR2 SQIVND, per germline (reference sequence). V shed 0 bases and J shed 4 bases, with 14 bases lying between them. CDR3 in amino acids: CASSIDDRPWADTQYF. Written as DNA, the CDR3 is TGTGCCAGTAGTATAGATGACCGCCCCTGGGCAGATACGCAGTATTTT.

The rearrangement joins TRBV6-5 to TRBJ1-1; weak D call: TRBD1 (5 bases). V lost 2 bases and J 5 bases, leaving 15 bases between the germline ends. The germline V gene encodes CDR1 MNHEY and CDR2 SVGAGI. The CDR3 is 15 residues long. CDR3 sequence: CASSYDPGAGTEAFF. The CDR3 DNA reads TGTGCCAGCAGTTACGACCCTGGGGCGGGGACTGAAGCTTTCTTT.

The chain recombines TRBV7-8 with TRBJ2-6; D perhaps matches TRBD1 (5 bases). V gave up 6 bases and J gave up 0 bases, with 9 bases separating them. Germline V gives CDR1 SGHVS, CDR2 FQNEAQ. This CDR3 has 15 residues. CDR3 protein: CASRIDSSGANVLTF. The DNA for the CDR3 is TGTGCCAGCAGGATCGACAGCTCTGGGGCCAACGTCCTGACTTTC.

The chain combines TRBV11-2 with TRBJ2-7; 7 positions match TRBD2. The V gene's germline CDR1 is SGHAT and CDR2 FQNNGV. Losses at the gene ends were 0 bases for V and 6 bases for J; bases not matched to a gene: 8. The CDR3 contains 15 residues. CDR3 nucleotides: TGTGCCAGCAGCTTAGACCGACTAGCCCTCCCCGAGCAGTACTTC. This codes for CASSLDRLALPEQYF.

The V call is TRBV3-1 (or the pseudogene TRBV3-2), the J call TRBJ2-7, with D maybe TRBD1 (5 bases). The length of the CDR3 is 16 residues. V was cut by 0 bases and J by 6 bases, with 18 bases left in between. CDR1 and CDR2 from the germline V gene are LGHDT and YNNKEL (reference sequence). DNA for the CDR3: TGTGCCAGCAGCCAAGATCATGGGGCAGGAATGGGCGAGCAGTACTTC. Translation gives CASSQDHGAGMGEQYF.

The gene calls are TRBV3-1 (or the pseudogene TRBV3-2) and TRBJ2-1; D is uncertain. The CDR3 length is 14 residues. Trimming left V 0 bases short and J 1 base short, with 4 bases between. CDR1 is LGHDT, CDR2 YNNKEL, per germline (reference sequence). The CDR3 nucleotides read TGTGCCAGCAGCCAAGATAATTCCTACAATGAGCAGTTCTTC. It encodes CASSQDNSYNEQFF.

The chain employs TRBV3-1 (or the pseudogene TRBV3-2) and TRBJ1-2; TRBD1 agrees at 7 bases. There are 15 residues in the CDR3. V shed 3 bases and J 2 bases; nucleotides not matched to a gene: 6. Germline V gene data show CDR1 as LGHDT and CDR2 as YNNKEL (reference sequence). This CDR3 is CASSQNAGQNYGYTF. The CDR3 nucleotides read TGTGCCAGCAGCCAGAACGCGGGACAGAACTATGGCTACACCTTC.

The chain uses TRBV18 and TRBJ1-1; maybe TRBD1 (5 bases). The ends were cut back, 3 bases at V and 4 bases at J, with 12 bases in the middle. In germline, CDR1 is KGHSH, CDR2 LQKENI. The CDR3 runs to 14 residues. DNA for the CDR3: TGTGCCAGCTCACCTAAGGGGAGCGGCACTGAAGCTTTCTTT. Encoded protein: CASSPKGSGTEAFF.

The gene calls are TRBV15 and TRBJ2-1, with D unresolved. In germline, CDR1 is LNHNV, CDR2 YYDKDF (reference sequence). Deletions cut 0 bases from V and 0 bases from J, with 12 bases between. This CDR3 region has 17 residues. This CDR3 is CATSRDPAAGSYNEQFF. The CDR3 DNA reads TGTGCCACCAGCAGAGATCCGGCGGCAGGCTCCTACAATGAGCAGTTCTTC.

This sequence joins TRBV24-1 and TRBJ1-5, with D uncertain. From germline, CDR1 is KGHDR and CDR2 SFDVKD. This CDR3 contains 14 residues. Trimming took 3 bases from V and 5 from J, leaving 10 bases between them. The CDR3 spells CATSDRAGHQPQHF. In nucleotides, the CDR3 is TGTGCCACCAGTGATAGGGCAGGCCATCAGCCCCAGCATTTT.

CDR3 DNA: TGTGCCAGCGGGGCAGGGATCACTTCCTACGAGCAGTACTTC. The encoded protein is CASGAGITSYEQYF. The gene calls are TRBV6-5 and TRBJ2-7; tentative D call: TRBD1 (5 bases). Germline values: CDR1 MNHEY, CDR2 SVGAGI. This CDR3 is 14 amino acids long. V lost 8 bases to trimming and J lost 1 base, with 15 bases between them.

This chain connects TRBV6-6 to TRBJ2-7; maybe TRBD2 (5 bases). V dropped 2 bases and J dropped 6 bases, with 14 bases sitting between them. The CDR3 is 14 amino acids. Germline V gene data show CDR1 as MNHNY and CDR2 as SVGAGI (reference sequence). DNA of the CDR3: TGTGCCAGCAGTTACCCTCCCCAGGAGGCCGAGCAGTACTTC. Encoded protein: CASSYPPQEAEQYF.

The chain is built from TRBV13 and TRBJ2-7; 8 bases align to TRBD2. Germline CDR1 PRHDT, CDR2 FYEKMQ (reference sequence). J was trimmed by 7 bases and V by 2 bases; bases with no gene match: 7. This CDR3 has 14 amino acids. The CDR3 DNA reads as TGTGCCAGCAGCTTACTAGCGGGCGGTGGTGAGCAGTACTTC. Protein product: CASSLLAGGGEQYF.

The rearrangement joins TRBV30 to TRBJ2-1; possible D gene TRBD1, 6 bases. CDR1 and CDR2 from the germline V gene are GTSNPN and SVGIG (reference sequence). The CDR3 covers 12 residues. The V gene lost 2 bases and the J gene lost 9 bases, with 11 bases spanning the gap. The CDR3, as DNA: TGTGCCTGGAGTCGACAGGTGCTTGAGCAGTTCTTC. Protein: CAWSRQVLEQFF. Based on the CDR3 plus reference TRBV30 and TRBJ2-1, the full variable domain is SQTIHQWPATLVQPVGSPLSLECTVEGTSNPNLYWYRQAAGRGLQLLFYSVGIGQISSEVPQNLSASRPQDRQFILSSKKLLLSDSGFYLCAWSRQVLEQFFGPGTRLTVL.

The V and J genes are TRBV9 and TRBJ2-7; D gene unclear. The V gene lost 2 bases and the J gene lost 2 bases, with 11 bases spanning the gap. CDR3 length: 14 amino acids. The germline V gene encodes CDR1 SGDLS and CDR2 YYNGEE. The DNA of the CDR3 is TGTGCCAGCAGCGTTAGTTCAGTACCCTACGAGCAGTACTTC. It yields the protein CASSVSSVPYEQYF.

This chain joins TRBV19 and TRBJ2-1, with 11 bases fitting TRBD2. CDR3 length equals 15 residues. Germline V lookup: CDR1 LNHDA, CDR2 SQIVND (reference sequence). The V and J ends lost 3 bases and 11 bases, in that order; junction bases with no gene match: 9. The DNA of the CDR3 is TGTGCCAGTAGTATGGGTAGCGGGAGGGCTCGTCAGCAGTTCTTC. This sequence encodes CASSMGSGRARQQFF.

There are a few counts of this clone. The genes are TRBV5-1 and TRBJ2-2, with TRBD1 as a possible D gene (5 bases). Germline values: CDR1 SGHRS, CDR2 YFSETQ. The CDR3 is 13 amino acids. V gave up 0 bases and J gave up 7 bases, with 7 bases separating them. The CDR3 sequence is CASSLAGNGELFF. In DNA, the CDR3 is TGCGCCAGCAGCTTGGCAGGGAACGGGGAGCTGTTTTTT.

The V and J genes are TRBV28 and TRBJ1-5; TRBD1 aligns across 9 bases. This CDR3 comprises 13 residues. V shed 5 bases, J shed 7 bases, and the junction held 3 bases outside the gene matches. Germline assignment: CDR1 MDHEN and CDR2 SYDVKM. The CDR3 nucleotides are TGTGCCAGCAGTACAGGGGGCGGGCAGCCCCAGCATTTT. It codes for CASSTGGGQPQHF.

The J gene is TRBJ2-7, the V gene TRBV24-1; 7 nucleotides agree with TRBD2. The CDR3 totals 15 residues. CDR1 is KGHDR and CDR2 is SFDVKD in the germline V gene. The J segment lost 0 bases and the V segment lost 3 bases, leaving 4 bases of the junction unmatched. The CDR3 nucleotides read TGTGCCACCAGTGATGGCGGGAGCCTCTCCTACGAGCAGTACTTC. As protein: CATSDGGSLSYEQYF.

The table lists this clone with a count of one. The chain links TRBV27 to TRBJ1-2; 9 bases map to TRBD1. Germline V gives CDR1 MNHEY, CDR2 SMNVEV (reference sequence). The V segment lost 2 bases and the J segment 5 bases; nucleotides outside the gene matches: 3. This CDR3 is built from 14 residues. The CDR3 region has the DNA TGTGCCAGCAGTTTAGGGACAGGGTCATATGGCTACACCTTC. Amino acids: CASSLGTGSYGYTF.

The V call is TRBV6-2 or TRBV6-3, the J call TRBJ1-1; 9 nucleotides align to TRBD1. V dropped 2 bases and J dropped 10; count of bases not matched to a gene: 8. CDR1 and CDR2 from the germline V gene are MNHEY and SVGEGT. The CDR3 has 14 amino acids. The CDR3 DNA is TGTGCCAGCAGTTACCTGGGACAGGGCGATCGAGCTTTCTTT. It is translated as CASSYLGQGDRAFF.

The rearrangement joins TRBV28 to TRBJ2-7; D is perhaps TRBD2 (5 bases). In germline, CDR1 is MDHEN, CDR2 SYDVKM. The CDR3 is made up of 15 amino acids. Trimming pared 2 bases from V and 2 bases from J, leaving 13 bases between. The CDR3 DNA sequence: TGTGCCAGCAGTTTAAGGGTTACGGGAACCTACGAGCAGTACTTC. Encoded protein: CASSLRVTGTYEQYF.

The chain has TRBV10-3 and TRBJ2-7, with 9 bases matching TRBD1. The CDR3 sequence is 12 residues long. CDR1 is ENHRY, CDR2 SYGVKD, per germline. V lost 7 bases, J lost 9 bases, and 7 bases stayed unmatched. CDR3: CAITPTGGLQYF. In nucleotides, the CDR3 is TGTGCCATCACTCCGACAGGGGGTTTGCAGTACTTC.

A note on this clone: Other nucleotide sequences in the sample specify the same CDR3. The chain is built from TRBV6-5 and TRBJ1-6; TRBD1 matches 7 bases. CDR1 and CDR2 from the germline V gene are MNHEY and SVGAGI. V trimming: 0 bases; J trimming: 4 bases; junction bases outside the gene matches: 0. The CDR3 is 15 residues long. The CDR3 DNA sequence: TGTGCCAGCAGTTACTCGACAGGGTATAATTCACCCCTCCACTTT. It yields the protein CASSYSTGYNSPLHF.